A selection of T cell receptor beta chains follows, all from one sample in a study of control samples from healthy donors and cancer patients. TCRdb's table, derived via immunoSEQ multiplex PCR, lists solely in-frame clones and lacks some. The table records 110,000 to 150,000 clones, roughly 92% of them present only once. The specimen sequenced was blood. The receptors stem from a man aged 40-55 years in good health. The CDR3 runs from the conserved cysteine through the conserved F or W. The order of the fields is V gene, clone size, J gene, D gene, CDR3 protein, CDR3 DNA. D genes are given only for firm matches. Part of the rows lack a size; the others show once, few, many or a class for expanded clones.

TRBV27	-	TRBJ1-2	-	CASSLSRKQGYTF	TGTGCCAGCAGTTTGAGCAGGAAGCAAGGCTACACCTTC
TRBV4-3	-	TRBJ2-7	-	CASSQDIFRVSAQYF	TGCGCCAGCAGCCAAGATATTTTCAGGGTATCTGCGCAGTACTTC
TRBV24-1	-	TRBJ2-5	TRBD2	CATSDPTSGGAKTQYF	TGTGCCACCAGTGATCCGACTAGCGGGGGGGCAAAGACCCAGTACTTC
TRBV3-1/TRBV3-2	-	TRBJ1-2	-	CASSQDTVSYGYTF	TGTGCCAGCAGCCAAGATACTGTATCATATGGCTACACCTTC
TRBV10-2	-	TRBJ2-7	-	CASTNWRDSYEQYF	TGCGCCAGCACTAATTGGAGGGACTCCTACGAGCAGTACTTC
TRBV27	-	TRBJ1-6	-	CASTSGTNNSPLHF	TGTGCCAGCACCTCCGGGACTAATAATTCACCCCTCCACTTT
TRBV28	-	TRBJ1-5	TRBD1	CASSHNRGIGQPQHF	TGTGCCAGCAGTCATAACAGGGGGATTGGGCAGCCCCAGCATTTT
TRBV9	few	TRBJ1-5	TRBD1	CASSASGTVQPQHF	TGTGCCAGCAGCGCATCCGGGACAGTTCAGCCCCAGCATTTT
TRBV6-1	-	TRBJ2-7	TRBD1	CASSEVGQASFEQYF	TGTGCCAGCAGTGAAGTTGGACAGGCGTCCTTCGAGCAGTACTTC
TRBV6-1	-	TRBJ2-5	TRBD2	CASSKAGGLQETQYF	TGTGCCAGCAGTAAAGCGGGGGGGCTCCAAGAGACCCAGTACTTC
TRBV4-2	-	TRBJ2-1	-	CASSQDMNGANNEQFF	TGTGCCAGCAGCCAAGATATGAACGGAGCCAACAATGAGCAGTTCTTC
TRBV5-6	once	TRBJ2-3	-	CASSLVERSSTDTQYF	TGTGCCAGCAGCTTGGTTGAGCGGTCTAGCACAGATACGCAGTATTTT
TRBV6-4	few	TRBJ2-2	-	CASSPTGNTGELFF	TGTGCCAGCAGTCCAACCGGGAACACCGGGGAGCTGTTTTTT
TRBV10-3	-	TRBJ2-2	-	CAIRGIVAGELFF	TGTGCCATCAGAGGAATTGTGGCCGGGGAGCTGTTTTTT
TRBV5-1	-	TRBJ2-3	TRBD2	CASSLAGGTDTQYF	TGCGCCAGCAGCCTAGCGGGGGGTACAGATACGCAGTATTTT
TRBV7-6	-	TRBJ2-1	-	CASSLALSPEGNEQFF	TGTGCCAGCAGCTTAGCGTTGTCTCCAGAGGGGAATGAGCAGTTCTTC
TRBV13	once	TRBJ1-4	-	CASSLKNEKLFF	TGTGCCAGCAGCTTAAAAAATGAAAAACTGTTTTTT
TRBV7-9	-	TRBJ2-1	TRBD2	CASSLTSGMANEQFF	TGTGCCAGCAGCTTAACCAGCGGGATGGCGAATGAGCAGTTCTTC